Here is one T cell receptor (beta chain) with its context. Time point specified: new active TB diagnosis, blood taken before or within 7 days of starting treatment. This specimen belongs to a study of T cells in tuberculosis. Sequencing was performed with immunoSEQ multiplex PCR; in TCRdb, only in-frame clones are kept and a portion is missing. The table records some 30,000 clones, about 84% of them present only once. CDR3 length: 17 residues. The V segment lost 2 bases and the J segment 5 bases; nucleotides outside the gene matches: 9. CDR1 is LGHNT and CDR2 is FRNRAP in the germline V gene. This sequence joins TRBV12-5 and TRBJ2-1, with 10 bases identical to TRBD2. This specimen was PBMCs, taken at tuberculosis diagnosis. The sequence was collected from an adult with tuberculosis. CDR3 in amino acids: CASGLRPSGSVNNEQFF. The CDR3 DNA is TGTGCTAGTGGTTTGAGGCCTAGCGGGAGCGTTAACAATGAGCAGTTCTTC.